The rows below give T cell receptor beta chains drawn from one sample of a study of cytomegalovirus exposure and HLA in healthy donors. The table came from immunoSEQ multiplex PCR; TCRdb's copy has only in-frame clones and leaves some out. The profile covers around 130,000 clones, with around 86% appearing a single time and about 0.71% taken by the ten largest. Sequencing input: PBMCs. The origin of the receptors is a man between 18 and 29 years old in good health and CMV-seronegative. Both conserved end residues are part of each CDR3. The D gene is left open where the match is weak. Not all rows give a size; the values are once, few, many and, for expanded clones, a class.

size	V	J	D	CDR3	DNA
NA	TRBV7-9	TRBJ1-1	NA	CASSLAQGLTEAFF	TGTGCCAGCAGCTTAGCGCAGGGCTTGACTGAAGCTTTCTTT
NA	TRBV30	TRBJ1-5	NA	CAWRALNYSNQPQHF	TGTGCCTGGAGGGCCTTAAATTATAGCAATCAGCCCCAGCATTTT
NA	TRBV5-5	TRBJ1-2	NA	CASSLEAGRNYGYTF	TGTGCCAGCAGCTTGGAGGCGGGCAGGAACTATGGCTACACCTTC
NA	TRBV11-3	TRBJ2-1	NA	CASSLSRNEQFF	TGTGCCAGCAGCTTATCGCGGAATGAGCAGTTCTTC
NA	TRBV7-2	TRBJ2-1	NA	CASTTDISRYNEQFF	TGTGCCAGCACCACGGACATATCGCGGTACAATGAGCAGTTCTTC
NA	TRBV5-8	TRBJ2-7	TRBD1	CASSIPPERDRPKEYF	TGTGCCAGCAGCATCCCACCCGAAAGGGACAGGCCTAAGGAGTACTTC
NA	TRBV7-3	TRBJ1-2	TRBD1	CASSLTGQGNYGYTF	TGTGCCAGCAGCTTAACCGGACAGGGTAACTATGGCTACACCTTC
NA	TRBV10-3	TRBJ1-5	NA	CAISESGVGNQPQHF	TGTGCCATCAGTGAGTCAGGGGTGGGCAATCAGCCCCAGCATTTT
NA	TRBV30	TRBJ2-1	NA	CAWSVQSGGTYNEQFF	TGTGCCTGGAGTGTACAATCCGGGGGTACCTACAATGAGCAGTTCTTC
NA	TRBV28	TRBJ2-6	NA	CASSSRRDSGANVLTF	TGTGCCAGCAGCTCAAGACGGGACTCTGGGGCCAACGTCCTGACTTTC
NA	TRBV5-6	TRBJ1-4	TRBD1	CASRGTDRGEKLFF	TGTGCCAGCAGGGGGACGGACAGGGGCGAAAAACTGTTTTTT
NA	TRBV11-2	TRBJ2-2	TRBD1	CASSTDRANTGELFF	TGTGCCAGCAGCACGGACAGGGCAAACACCGGGGAGCTGTTTTTT
NA	TRBV9	TRBJ2-1	NA	CASSNRDSYNEQFF	TGTGCCAGCAGCAACCGGGACTCCTACAATGAGCAGTTCTTC
NA	TRBV7-9	TRBJ2-7	TRBD1	CASSPAEGTGRYEQYF	TGTGCCAGCAGCCCAGCGGAAGGGACAGGGCGGTACGAGCAGTACTTC
NA	TRBV29-1	TRBJ2-3	NA	CSVVARIDTDTQYF	TGCAGCGTTGTGGCGCGGATAGACACAGATACGCAGTATTTT
NA	TRBV7-2	TRBJ2-7	TRBD1	CASSFTGGENPYEQYF	TGTGCCAGCAGCTTCACAGGGGGCGAAAACCCCTACGAGCAGTACTTC
once	TRBV10-3	TRBJ2-1	TRBD1	CAISERGQGANEQFF	TGTGCCATCAGTGAGCGGGGACAGGGAGCCAATGAGCAGTTCTTC
NA	TRBV5-1	TRBJ2-1	TRBD2	CASSMGLAGGSSYNEQFF	TGCGCCAGCAGCATGGGACTAGCGGGGGGGAGCTCCTACAATGAGCAGTTCTTC
NA	TRBV7-2	TRBJ1-5	NA	CASSLGLNQPQHF	TGTGCCAGCAGCTTAGGGCTGAATCAGCCCCAGCATTTT
NA	TRBV2	TRBJ2-2	NA	CASSLDSRGTGELFF	TGTGCCAGCAGTCTCGACAGTCGAGGCACCGGGGAGCTGTTTTTT
NA	TRBV7-3	TRBJ1-1	TRBD1	CASSPQGARYTEAFF	TGTGCCAGCAGCCCGCAGGGGGCCCGATACACTGAAGCTTTCTTT
NA	TRBV28	TRBJ1-1	NA	CASIPPPGDTEAFF	TGTGCCAGCATCCCCCCCCCGGGGGATACTGAAGCTTTCTTT
NA	TRBV27	TRBJ1-5	TRBD1	CASSLLQGAGKQPQHF	TGTGCCAGCAGTTTACTCCAGGGGGCTGGAAAACAGCCCCAGCATTTT
NA	TRBV6-5	TRBJ2-1	NA	CASSYSIGQTYNEQFF	TGTGCCAGCAGTTACTCGATAGGACAGACCTACAATGAGCAGTTCTTC
NA	TRBV30	TRBJ1-5	TRBD1	CAWRGTGNQPQHF	TGTGCCTGGAGAGGGACAGGGAATCAGCCCCAGCATTTT
few	TRBV19	TRBJ2-5	NA	CASTSSIRDYQETQYF	TGTGCCAGTACCTCCAGTATCCGGGACTACCAAGAGACCCAGTACTTC
NA	TRBV4-3	TRBJ1-2	NA	CASSQDGQGPYGYTF	TGCGCCAGCAGCCAAGATGGGCAGGGCCCCTATGGCTACACCTTC
NA	TRBV11-2	TRBJ1-5	NA	CASSLDIVNQPQHF	TGTGCCAGCAGCTTGGACATCGTCAATCAGCCCCAGCATTTT
few	TRBV27	TRBJ1-2	NA	CASGVSALEDTF	TGTGCCAGCGGCGTTTCAGCGCTGGAGGACACCTTC
NA	TRBV19	TRBJ1-5	TRBD1	CASSIRTGPAQPQHF	TGTGCCAGTAGTATACGGACAGGGCCAGCTCAGCCCCAGCATTTT
NA	TRBV10-3	TRBJ1-1	NA	CAISWSGFVTEAFF	TGTGCCATCAGTTGGTCGGGGTTCGTCACTGAAGCTTTCTTT
NA	TRBV7-8	TRBJ1-5	NA	CASSLSGRQRVYSNQPQHF	TGTGCCAGCAGCTTAAGCGGGAGACAGCGGGTTTATAGCAATCAGCCCCAGCATTTT
NA	TRBV4-3	TRBJ1-2	TRBD1	CASSKGQGALRYGYTF	TGCGCCAGCAGCAAAGGACAGGGGGCGCTTCGGTATGGCTACACCTTC
NA	TRBV9	TRBJ1-4	TRBD1	CASSPGQGSEKLFF	TGTGCCAGCAGCCCCGGACAGGGTAGTGAAAAACTGTTTTTT
NA	TRBV20-1	TRBJ2-4	TRBD1	CSAGDRAGMDF	TGCAGTGCGGGAGACAGGGCGGGTATGGACTTC
NA	TRBV7-2	TRBJ1-1	NA	CASSLVGTGSHEAFF	TGTGCCAGCAGCTTAGTAGGCACAGGTTCCCATGAAGCTTTCTTT
NA	TRBV4-1	TRBJ1-6	NA	CASSHRDNTNNSPLHF	TGCGCCAGCAGCCATCGAGACAACACCAATAATTCACCCCTCCACTTT
NA	TRBV6-5	TRBJ2-7	NA	CASSYRGSYEQYF	TGTGCCAGCAGTTACAGGGGTTCCTACGAGCAGTACTTC
NA	TRBV25-1	TRBJ1-2	NA	CASSYSYGYTF	TGTGCCAGCAGTTACAGTTATGGCTACACCTTC
NA	TRBV30	TRBJ1-5	TRBD1	CAWSLTGTGRDQPQHF	TGTGCCTGGAGTCTTACCGGGACAGGGAGGGATCAGCCCCAGCATTTT
NA	TRBV5-6	TRBJ2-5	NA	CASSGRTGQETQYF	TGTGCCAGCAGCGGACGGACGGGACAAGAGACCCAGTACTTC
NA	TRBV14	TRBJ2-1	TRBD2	CASSQSSGGFSYNEQFF	TGTGCCAGCAGCCAATCAAGCGGGGGGTTCTCCTACAATGAGCAGTTCTTC
NA	TRBV7-8	TRBJ2-5	TRBD2	CASSSVGAGVQETQYF	TGTGCCAGCAGCTCTGTCGGGGCGGGGGTCCAAGAGACCCAGTACTTC
NA	TRBV28	TRBJ2-7	NA	CASSSGLYEQYF	TGTGCCAGCAGTTCAGGACTCTACGAGCAGTACTTC
NA	TRBV29-1	TRBJ1-2	NA	CSSLIDGKAYGYTF	TGCAGCTCACTAATCGACGGAAAGGCCTATGGCTACACCTTC
NA	TRBV7-2	TRBJ1-6	TRBD1	CASSFDDRGISPLHF	TGTGCCAGCAGCTTCGATGACAGGGGGATTTCACCCCTCCACTTT
NA	TRBV27	TRBJ2-1	NA	CASSYGGATYNEQFF	TGTGCCAGCAGTTATGGCGGGGCTACCTACAATGAGCAGTTCTTC
NA	TRBV28	TRBJ2-1	TRBD1	CASSPLSGTGDNEQFF	TGTGCCAGCAGCCCCCTTTCCGGGACAGGGGACAATGAGCAGTTCTTC
NA	TRBV11-2	TRBJ1-5	NA	CASNKTRVGAGQPQHF	TGTGCCAGCAACAAAACCAGGGTGGGTGCTGGACAGCCCCAGCATTTT
NA	TRBV11-2	TRBJ1-1	TRBD1	CASSYRTGERTEAFF	TGTGCCAGCAGCTATAGGACAGGGGAGAGGACTGAAGCTTTCTTT
NA	TRBV10-2	TRBJ1-5	TRBD1	CASRVGQGRNQPQHF	TGCGCCAGCAGGGTGGGACAGGGGAGGAATCAGCCCCAGCATTTT
NA	TRBV12-2	TRBJ2-7	NA	CASRLVQRGPSYEQYF	TGTGCAAGTCGCTTAGTCCAGCGGGGGCCCTCCTACGAGCAGTACTTC
NA	TRBV30	TRBJ1-4	NA	CAWSPGSGEKLFF	TGTGCCTGGAGTCCGGGCTCGGGAGAAAAACTGTTTTTT
NA	TRBV9	TRBJ1-3	TRBD1	CASRGQGVPGNTIYF	TGTGCCAGCAGGGGACAGGGTGTCCCTGGAAACACCATATATTTT
NA	TRBV28	TRBJ1-4	NA	CASRWSRANEKLFF	TGTGCCAGCAGGTGGTCCCGGGCTAATGAAAAACTGTTTTTT
NA	TRBV4-3	TRBJ2-3	NA	CASSAGDTQYF	TGCGCCAGCAGCGCGGGGGATACGCAGTATTTT
NA	TRBV30	TRBJ1-6	TRBD1	CAFQVGTANSPLHF	TGTGCTTTTCAAGTGGGGACAGCGAATTCACCCCTCCACTTT
NA	TRBV6-1	TRBJ1-1	TRBD1	CASTGATGGTEAFF	TGTGCCAGCACCGGGGCGACAGGGGGCACTGAAGCTTTCTTT
few	TRBV6-1	TRBJ2-5	NA	CASSEGFETQYF	TGTGCCAGCAGTGAGGGCTTCGAGACCCAGTACTTC
NA	TRBV5-4	TRBJ1-5	TRBD1	CASGLDRDQPQHF	TGTGCCAGCGGACTGGACAGGGATCAGCCCCAGCATTTT